The 10 T cell receptor beta chains reported below all come from one sample, sequenced in a study of CD8+ T cells in alopecia areata. Following extraction, RNA underwent reverse transcription to cDNA, which served as the sequencing template. Measured with immunoSEQ multiplex PCR; TCRdb has only the in-frame clones, and not every one. The sample gives 250,000 to 350,000 clones, about three fifths of which show up once; around 0.92% is in the top ten. The treatment: oral pan-JAK inhibitor, 5-10 mg twice daily. Sequencing was performed on CD4+ T cells sorted from blood, taken around week 52, from a patient treated with tofacitinib. The receptors originated from a human donor with alopecia areata.

A few counts support this clone. The gene calls are TRBV14 and TRBJ2-3; TRBD2 might be the D (5 bases). The CDR3 has 13 residues. V was shortened by 4 bases and J by 0 bases, with 5 bases between the two germline ends. Germline values: CDR1 SGHDN, CDR2 FVKESK. Here the CDR3 DNA reads TGTGCCAGCAGCCGCGGGAGCACAGATACGCAGTATTTT. The encoded protein is CASSRGSTDTQYF.

The chain is built from TRBV4-1 and TRBJ1-1; no clear D. CDR1 and CDR2 (germline): MGHRA, YSYEKL. CDR3 length: 14 amino acids. V was pared by 1 base and J by 6 bases, with 12 bases between. The CDR3 coding sequence is TGCGCCAGCAGCCAAGTTCCCCTAACGGCTGAAGCTTTCTTT. Protein: CASSQVPLTAEAFF.

The chain couples TRBV6-5 to TRBJ2-1; 9 bases line up with TRBD2. The CDR3 length is 15 residues. Losses at the gene ends were 3 bases for V and 5 bases for J; bases not matched to a gene: 5. Germline V gene sequence: CDR1 MNHEY, CDR2 SVGAGI. The CDR3 coding sequence is TGTGCCAGCAGTTATGGCGGGGGGGCACACAATGAGCAGTTCTTC. Residues: CASSYGGGAHNEQFF.

The chain links TRBV9 to TRBJ2-3; 8 bases fit TRBD2. CDR1 is SGDLS, CDR2 YYNGEE, per germline. J lost 2 bases, V lost 0 bases, and 11 bases had no gene match. This CDR3 has 18 residues. The CDR3 loop is CASSVATGAGAFTDTQYF. For the CDR3, the DNA is TGTGCCAGCAGCGTAGCTACGGGAGCGGGGGCCTTCACAGATACGCAGTATTTT.

The genes are TRBV29-1 and TRBJ2-5; 8 bases line up with TRBD2. CDR1 and CDR2 from the germline V gene are SQVTM and ANQGSEA. J gave up 5 bases and V 5 bases, and 4 bases lay outside the gene matches. The CDR3 spans 12 residues. The DNA of the CDR3 is TGCAGCGTTCGGACTAGCTGGGAGACCCAGTACTTC. Translating it yields CSVRTSWETQYF.

The table lists this clone with a count of one. This chain connects TRBV6-5 to TRBJ1-2; D might be TRBD1 (6 bases). Trimming removed 7 bases from V and 6 bases from J, with 21 bases in between. This CDR3 has 15 amino acids. Germline CDR1 MNHEY, CDR2 SVGAGI. The chain's CDR3 is CASTDGGRNLNGYTF. CDR3 DNA: TGTGCCAGCACGGACGGGGGGCGTAACCTTAATGGCTACACCTTC.

Details on this clone: Relative to the germline gene, one junction end is altered; a read error may explain this. The chain uses TRBV7-7 and TRBJ2-5; D may correspond to TRBD1 or TRBD2 (5 bases each). The CDR3 runs 14 residues. CDR1 is SSHAT and CDR2 is FNYEAQ in the germline V gene (reference sequence). The CDR3 nucleotides read TGTGCTAGCAGCCTGGGTATGGGGGTGGAGACCCAGTACTTC. This codes for CASSLGMGVETQYF.

The V and J genes are TRBV29-1 and TRBJ2-7, with D possibly matching TRBD1 (6 bases). This CDR3 spans 13 amino acids. The germline gives CDR1 SQVTM, CDR2 ANQGSEA. V dropped 5 bases and J dropped 2 bases, with 13 bases sitting between them. Written as DNA, the CDR3 is TGCAGCGTTACCAGGGGTTTCCCCTACGAGCAGTACTTC. Translated, it gives CSVTRGFPYEQYF.

The CDR3 protein is CASTGTGLYEQYF. CDR3 nucleotides: TGTGCCAGCACAGGGACAGGGCTCTACGAGCAGTACTTC. This chain connects TRBV2 to TRBJ2-7, with 9 bases identical to TRBD1. CDR3 length equals 13 residues. CDR1 is SNHLY, CDR2 FYNNEI, per germline. V lost 7 bases, J lost 3 bases, and 4 bases stayed unmatched.

This clone appeared a few times. This chain uses TRBV18 with TRBJ1-2; TRBD1 matches 7 bases. CDR1 and CDR2 from the germline V gene are KGHSH and LQKENI. The CDR3 has 12 residues. With 5 bases clipped from V and 6 bases from J, the junction kept 3 bases outside the gene matches. The CDR3 is CASSTTGDGYTF. The CDR3 DNA sequence: TGTGCCAGCTCAACCACAGGGGATGGCTACACCTTC.